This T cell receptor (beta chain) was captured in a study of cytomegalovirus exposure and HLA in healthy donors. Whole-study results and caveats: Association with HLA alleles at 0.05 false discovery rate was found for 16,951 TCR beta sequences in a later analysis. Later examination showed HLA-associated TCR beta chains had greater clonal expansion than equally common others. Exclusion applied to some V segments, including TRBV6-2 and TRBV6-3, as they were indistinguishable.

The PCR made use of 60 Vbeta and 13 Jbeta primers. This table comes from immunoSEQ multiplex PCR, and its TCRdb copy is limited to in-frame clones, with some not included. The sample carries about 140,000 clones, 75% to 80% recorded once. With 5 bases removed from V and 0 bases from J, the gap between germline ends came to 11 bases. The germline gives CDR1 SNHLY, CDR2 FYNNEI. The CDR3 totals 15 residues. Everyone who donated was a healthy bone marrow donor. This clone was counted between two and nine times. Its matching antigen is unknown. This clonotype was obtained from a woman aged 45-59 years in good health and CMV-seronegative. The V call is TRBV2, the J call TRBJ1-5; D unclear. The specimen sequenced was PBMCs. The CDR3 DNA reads TGTGCCAGCAGTTCGTCGGGATATAGCAATCAGCCCCAGCATTTT. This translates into CASSSSGYSNQPQHF.